These T cell receptor beta chains were read from a single sample in a study of shared clonotypes between healthy human individuals. TCRdb keeps only in-frame clones here, not all; method: immunoSEQ multiplex PCR. The repertoire holds 2 million to 3 million clones, roughly 93% seen once, with 0.36% in the top ten. What was sequenced was naive CD4+ T cells from PBMCs. All receptors derive from a man between 18 and 29 years old in good health. Some clones in this sample may be carry-over from other donors' samples. Each CDR3 is given with its conserved first and last residue. The D gene is left open where the match is weak. Size is stated for part of the rows, as once, few or many counts, or as a class when the clone is expanded.

>-|TRBV19|TRBJ1-1|15|-
CASSIERIGSGQAFF
TGTGCCAGTAGTATTGAAAGGATTGGTTCAGGGCAGGCTTTCTTT
>-|TRBV28|TRBJ1-2|15|-
CASSLERYRPDGYTF
TGTGCCAGCAGTTTGGAAAGATACCGCCCCGATGGCTACACCTTC
>few|TRBV6-5|TRBJ1-2|15|TRBD1
CASRRQGSPVGGYTF
TGTGCCAGCAGAAGACAGGGGAGCCCCGTAGGAGGCTACACCTTC
>-|TRBV5-6|TRBJ1-2|16|TRBD1
CASSFLGQGANYGYTF
TGTGCCAGCAGTTTCCTCGGACAGGGTGCTAACTATGGCTACACCTTC
>once|TRBV5-6|TRBJ2-1|16|-
CASSRAPASSYNEQFF
TGTGCCAGCAGCAGAGCCCCAGCGAGCTCCTACAATGAGCAGTTCTTC
>-|TRBV18|TRBJ2-1|15|TRBD1
CASSPTGQGANEQFF
TGTGCCAGCTCACCTACGGGACAGGGGGCTAATGAGCAGTTCTTC
>-|TRBV6-5|TRBJ2-7|11|-
CASSPGREQYF
TGTGCCAGCAGCCCCGGGCGCGAGCAGTACTTC
>-|TRBV7-9|TRBJ1-5|14|-
CASSLTGGNQPQHF
TGTGCCAGCAGCTTGACAGGTGGCAATCAGCCCCAGCATTTT
>once|TRBV5-1|TRBJ2-1|13|-
CASSADPGGEQFF
TGCGCCAGCAGCGCGGACCCCGGCGGTGAGCAGTTCTTC
>-|TRBV7-2|TRBJ1-1|14|-
CASSLTPDPNRAFF
TGTGCCAGCAGCTTAACTCCGGACCCCAACCGGGCTTTCTTT
>-|TRBV11-1|TRBJ2-2|16|-
CASSGGGTDNTGELFF
TGTGCCAGCAGCGGTGGGGGGACAGATAACACCGGGGAGCTGTTTTTT
>-|TRBV7-6|TRBJ2-5|15|-
CASSLAAGGRETQYF
TGTGCCAGCAGCTTAGCTGCAGGAGGTCGAGAGACCCAGTACTTC
>-|TRBV9|TRBJ2-5|15|TRBD2
CASSVGAGGPETQYF
TGTGCCAGCAGCGTAGGGGCGGGAGGGCCAGAGACCCAGTACTTC
>-|TRBV7-2|TRBJ2-2|14|-
CASTSGQNTGELFF
TGTGCCAGCACCTCGGGACAGAACACCGGGGAGCTGTTTTTT
>-|TRBV29-1|TRBJ2-7|14|-
CSAKPFARSYEQYF
TGCAGCGCGAAACCTTTTGCCCGATCCTACGAGCAGTACTTC
>-|TRBV7-9|TRBJ2-5|16|TRBD1
CASSYPGQGAGETQYF
TGTGCCAGCAGCTACCCGGGACAGGGGGCAGGAGAGACCCAGTACTTC
>-|TRBV16|TRBJ2-1|19|TRBD2
CASSPKIRASGSQTNEQFF
TGTGCCAGCAGCCCCAAGATAAGGGCTAGCGGGAGCCAGACGAATGAGCAGTTCTTC